This entry lists 14 T cell receptor beta chains sequenced from one sample in a study of pediatric ulcerative colitis. Measured with immunoSEQ multiplex PCR; TCRdb has only the in-frame clones, and not every one. The table includes 20,000 to 30,000 clones, approximately 71% detected once. The rectum was sampled with one to two pinch biopsies at colonoscopy. Sample: gut tissue. These receptors were collected from a boy aged 5-17 years with severe ulcerative colitis.

This clone was seen a few times. This chain links TRBV5-1 with TRBJ2-3, with D possibly TRBD2 on 6 matching bases. V lost 0 bases and J lost 5, with 19 bases in between. Germline V gene data show CDR1 as SGHRS and CDR2 as YFSETQ. This CDR3 has 17 amino acids. CDR3 in DNA: TGCGCCAGCAGCTTGGATGTGGCTAGCGCTTGGGGAGATACGCAGTATTTT. This sequence encodes CASSLDVASAWGDTQYF.

The V and J genes are TRBV7-9 and TRBJ2-1; 14 bases line up with TRBD2. In germline, CDR1 is SEHNR, CDR2 FQNEAQ (reference sequence). This CDR3 spans 16 amino acids. The V and J ends lost 3 bases and 8 bases, in that order; junction bases with no gene match: 6. CDR3 in DNA: TGTGCCAGCAGCTTCCGACTAGCGGGAGGGAGCGATGAGCAGTTCTTC. Protein product: CASSFRLAGGSDEQFF.

This clone was observed a single time. The chain employs TRBV6-1 and TRBJ1-1; D is perhaps TRBD1 (5 bases). This CDR3 has 14 residues. Germline CDR1 MNHNS, CDR2 SASEGT. The ends were cut back, 7 bases at V and 6 bases at J, with 18 bases in the middle. The CDR3 here is CASKSPGGGAEAFF. CDR3 bases: TGTGCCAGCAAGAGCCCGGGGGGAGGTGCTGAAGCTTTCTTT.

The chain links TRBV27 to TRBJ1-1; possible D gene TRBD1, 6 bases. This CDR3 is built from 13 residues. The germline V gene has CDR1 MNHEY and CDR2 SMNVEV (reference sequence). V was trimmed by 6 bases and J by 4 bases, leaving 12 bases between them. CDR3 in DNA: TGTGCCAGCAGCTTCCTCAGGGGCACTGAAGCTTTCTTT. It codes for CASSFLRGTEAFF.

The chain combines TRBV6-6 with TRBJ1-2, with 9 bases identical to TRBD1. Trimming took 8 bases from V and 8 from J; bases not matched to a gene: 12. CDR3 length equals 14 residues. Germline CDR1 reads MNHNY; CDR2 reads SVGAGI (reference sequence). In DNA form, the CDR3 reads TGTGCCAGCGCTCGAGAACAGGGGGCACGGGGCTACACCTTC. Amino acids: CASAREQGARGYTF.

The CDR3 is CASSPLQLGGGYTF. CDR3 nucleotides: TGTGCCAGCTCGCCCCTACAACTGGGAGGTGGCTACACCTTC. J is TRBJ1-2 and V is TRBV18; D gene uncertain. Trimming pared 6 bases from V and 7 bases from J, leaving 18 bases between. Per the germline V gene, CDR1 is KGHSH and CDR2 is LQKENI. The CDR3 runs to 14 residues.

A note on this clone: Other DNA sequences of this sample code for an identical CDR3. V gene TRBV5-4 combines with J gene TRBJ2-3, with D tentatively TRBD2 (6 bases). Per the germline V gene, CDR1 is SGHNT and CDR2 is YYREEE (reference sequence). The V end lost 5 bases, the J end lost 4 bases, and 20 bases lay between the germline ends. The CDR3 runs 16 residues. CDR3 sequence: CASSTRLEVGSDTQYF. The CDR3 DNA sequence: TGTGCCAGCAGTACCAGACTAGAAGTCGGTTCAGATACGCAGTATTTT.

The chain recombines TRBV15 with TRBJ2-5; 13 bases are shared with TRBD2. V gave up 5 bases and J gave up 9 bases; unmatched junction bases: 12. Germline V lookup: CDR1 LNHNV, CDR2 YYDKDF (reference sequence). The CDR3 spans 16 residues. DNA of the CDR3: TGTGCCACCAGCGCGGGACTAGCGGGACTACCGAGGGCCCAGTACTTC. Translated: CATSAGLAGLPRAQYF.

CDR3 in DNA: TGTGCCAGCAGCTATGGACGGGCCTACGAGCAGTACTTC. Amino acids: CASSYGRAYEQYF. V usage is TRBV7-9 and J usage is TRBJ2-7; no clear D. The V gene's germline CDR1 is SEHNR and CDR2 FQNEAQ (reference sequence). V was trimmed by 4 bases and J by 2 bases, leaving 9 bases between them. CDR3 length: 13 residues.

The chain links TRBV19 to TRBJ2-1, with D possibly matching TRBD1 (6 bases). Germline V gene data show CDR1 as LNHDA and CDR2 as SQIVND (reference sequence). The germline V and J ends were trimmed by 7 bases and 0 bases, with 25 bases remaining between them. CDR3 length: 19 residues. The CDR3 DNA reads TGTGCCAGTACCACAAACCTGGGACACTTTAACAGCTCCTACAATGAGCAGTTCTTC. Translating it yields CASTTNLGHFNSSYNEQFF.

Of note for this clone: One end of the junction is discordant with germline, which a read error may explain. The chain couples TRBV7-3 to TRBJ1-1; no clear D. The CDR3 spans 14 residues. The germline CDR1 and CDR2 sequences are SGHTA and FQGTGA. The CDR3 loop is CVSSLGGLGTEAFF. The CDR3 DNA sequence: TGTGTCAGCAGCTTGGGAGGGCTGGGAACTGAAGCTTTCTTT.

The chain recombines TRBV7-2 with TRBJ2-1; no clear D. V was clipped by 5 bases and J by 2 bases, with 4 bases between them. The CDR3 extends over 12 amino acids. Germline V gene sequence: CDR1 SGHTA, CDR2 FQGNSA. This chain's CDR3 is CASSLPYNEQFF. The CDR3 bases are TGTGCCAGCAGCCTCCCCTACAATGAGCAGTTCTTC.

V usage is TRBV18 and J usage is TRBJ2-7, with 7 bases matching TRBD2. Germline-derived CDR1 and CDR2 are KGHSH and LQKENI. The CDR3 length is 14 residues. After removal of 6 bases from V and 2 bases from J, the junction contained 7 bases not matched to a gene. Here the CDR3 DNA reads TGTGCCAGCTCCCCGGGCGGGAGCCCCTACGAGCAGTACTTC. Its translation is CASSPGGSPYEQYF.

The rearrangement uses TRBV13 and TRBJ2-7, with D perhaps TRBD1 (8 bases). V lost 2 bases to trimming and J lost 3 bases, with 14 bases between them. The CDR3 loop spans 15 amino acids. CDR1 PRHDT and CDR2 FYEKMQ come from the germline V gene (reference sequence). CDR3 protein: CASSLIQGGNYEQYF. CDR3 DNA: TGTGCCAGCAGCTTAATACAGGGGGGGAACTACGAGCAGTACTTC.